Following are 10 T cell receptor beta chains from one sample sequenced in a study of T cell clones after liver transplantation. Assay used: immunoSEQ multiplex PCR; TCRdb lists only in-frame clones, some missing. The sample lists 75,000 to 95,000 clones; over 80% were seen once. The sequenced sample was CD4+ T cells from blood, obtained at the 22-month timepoint. The receptors shown here come from a human patient who received a liver transplant. The T cells may come from the graft donor.

The genes are TRBV7-9 and TRBJ2-7; D might be TRBD1 or TRBD2, each matching 5 bases. Germline CDR1 and CDR2: SEHNR and FQNEAQ (reference sequence). This CDR3 contains 15 residues. V was pared by 5 bases and J by 2 bases, with 16 bases between. Here the CDR3 reads CASSRAAGKPYEQYF. The CDR3 coding sequence is TGTGCCAGCAGCCGAGCGGCAGGGAAACCCTACGAGCAGTACTTC.

This clone showed up just a few times. The chain recombines TRBV11-3 with TRBJ2-1; 12 bases map to TRBD2. Trimming took 5 bases from V and 4 from J; bases not matched to a gene: 9. Per germline, CDR1 SGHNT and CDR2 YENEEA. The CDR3 contains 17 residues. This CDR3 is CASSPLRGLAGYNEQFF. The CDR3 DNA reads TGTGCCAGCAGCCCGCTGAGGGGACTAGCGGGTTACAATGAGCAGTTCTTC.

The CDR3: CASSQDFRGGSNEKLFF. In DNA, the CDR3 is TGCGCCAGCAGCCAAGACTTTAGAGGGGGCTCTAATGAAAAACTGTTTTTT. The chain combines TRBV4-1 with TRBJ1-4; 7 bases map to TRBD1. V was pared by 0 bases and J by 3 bases, with 7 bases of the junction left unmatched. Germline V gene lookup returns CDR1 MGHRA and CDR2 YSYEKL. CDR3 size: 17 residues.

This clone appeared once. This chain uses TRBV29-1 with TRBJ2-7; 8 nucleotides match TRBD1. This CDR3 is built from 13 residues. V was clipped by 4 bases and J by 4 bases; unmatched bases: 6. Germline V gene data show CDR1 as SQVTM and CDR2 as ANQGSEA. CDR3 DNA: TGCAGCGTTGCAGGGGGCCAAATATACGAGCAGTACTTC. Amino acids: CSVAGGQIYEQYF.

The CDR3 nucleotides are TGTGCCAGCAGCCAAGACCGTCCTGCTAGCGGGAGGGATCGTGAGCAGTTCTTC. Protein product: CASSQDRPASGRDREQFF. The chain couples TRBV14 to TRBJ2-1; 12 bases fit TRBD2. V shed 0 bases and J 9 bases; nucleotides not matched to a gene: 12. This CDR3 spans 18 amino acids. Germline lookup yields CDR1 SGHDN and CDR2 FVKESK.

The chain links TRBV2 to TRBJ2-5, with D uncertain. V was cut by 4 bases and J by 4 bases, with 7 bases left in between. CDR3 length: 12 amino acids. Germline CDR1 SNHLY, CDR2 FYNNEI. Here the CDR3 DNA reads TGTGCCAGCAGTGGGGAAGGAGAGACCCAGTACTTC. Its protein product is CASSGEGETQYF.

The rearrangement links TRBV6-6 to TRBJ1-6; 8 bases align to TRBD1. The germline V gene has CDR1 MNHNY and CDR2 SVGAGI (reference sequence). V lost 7 bases and J lost 10; bases outside the gene matches: 9. The CDR3 loop spans 14 amino acids. The DNA of the CDR3 is TGTGCCAGCACTAGACAGGGGCTGGAGTCACCCCTCCACTTT. The encoded protein is CASTRQGLESPLHF.

This clone was detected once. V gene TRBV2 combines with J gene TRBJ1-6; 8 positions match TRBD1. The CDR3 length is 18 residues. Unmatched junction bases numbered 17, after V lost 6 bases and J lost 7 bases. Per germline, CDR1 SNHLY and CDR2 FYNNEI. The CDR3 DNA follows: TGTGCCAGCAGGGAGCTCGGACAGGGTATCGGCGGCAATTCACCCCTCCACTTT. Encoded protein: CASRELGQGIGGNSPLHF.

This chain links TRBV2 with TRBJ1-6; no clear D. V lost 4 bases to trimming and J lost 0 bases, with 7 bases between them. CDR3 length: 15 amino acids. Germline V lookup: CDR1 SNHLY, CDR2 FYNNEI. DNA of the CDR3: TGTGCCAGCAGTGTTTCTAGCTCCTATAATTCACCCCTCCACTTT. Its protein is CASSVSSSYNSPLHF.

This clone was found a few times. The chain links TRBV18 to TRBJ1-3; 8 bases agree with TRBD1. This CDR3 contains 16 residues. Germline assignment: CDR1 KGHSH and CDR2 LQKENI. Trimming at V came to 6 bases and at J to 4 bases, leaving 11 bases not matched to a gene. The CDR3 region is CASSLQGANFGNTIYF. CDR3 in DNA: TGTGCCAGCTCGCTTCAGGGGGCCAACTTCGGAAACACCATATATTTT.